Only one count was recorded for the clone carrying this T cell receptor beta chain. Exposed enrollees encountered a COVID-19 case at some point within 2 weeks before study entry. The CDR3 contains 13 residues. The germline CDR1 and CDR2 sequences are MNHEY and SVGEGT. V was clipped by 6 bases and J by 6 bases; unmatched bases: 4. This specimen belongs to a study of blood T cell repertoires in COVID-19. Study-level background: Whether acute or convalescent, the COVID-19 samples came from the United States, Italy and Spain.

Assay used: immunoSEQ multiplex PCR; TCRdb lists only in-frame clones, some missing. The sample has 200,000 to 250,000 clones, 90% seen once; the top ten hold about 14%. This sequence originates from a man aged 30 to 45 who had been exposed to COVID-19. Specimen: PBMCs or T cells enriched from blood (not recorded which). This rearrangement joins TRBV6-2 or TRBV6-3 to TRBJ1-5, with 8 nucleotides matching TRBD1. CDR3 nucleotides: TGTGCCAGCAGCCCTACAGGGGGTCAGCCCCAGCATTTT. Protein sequence: CASSPTGGQPQHF.